This T cell receptor (beta chain) stems from a study of blood T cell repertoires in COVID-19. Study details: Whether acute or convalescent, the COVID-19 samples came from the United States, Italy and Spain.

Deletions cut 3 bases from V and 4 bases from J, with 12 bases between. The CDR3 sequence is 14 residues long. Looked up from germline, CDR1 is MDHEN and CDR2 is SYDVKM. Original analysis: For nucleated cells, counts were estimated from reference gene primer amplification. Clones were read by immunoSEQ multiplex PCR, and TCRdb kept only the in-frame ones, dropping some. The V and J calls and the clone size are those of that table, but D and trimming were determined from the DNA. The sample lists around 130,000 clones, 60% to 85% seen once, with about a fifth in the top ten. The material sequenced was peripheral blood. This chain joins TRBV28 and TRBJ2-5; D not resolved. The TCR comes from a man of 80 years or more with acute or convalescent COVID-19. The CDR3, as DNA: TGTGCCAGCAGTTTTGTAGCCGGTCGAGAGACCCAGTACTTC. Its protein is CASSFVAGRETQYF.